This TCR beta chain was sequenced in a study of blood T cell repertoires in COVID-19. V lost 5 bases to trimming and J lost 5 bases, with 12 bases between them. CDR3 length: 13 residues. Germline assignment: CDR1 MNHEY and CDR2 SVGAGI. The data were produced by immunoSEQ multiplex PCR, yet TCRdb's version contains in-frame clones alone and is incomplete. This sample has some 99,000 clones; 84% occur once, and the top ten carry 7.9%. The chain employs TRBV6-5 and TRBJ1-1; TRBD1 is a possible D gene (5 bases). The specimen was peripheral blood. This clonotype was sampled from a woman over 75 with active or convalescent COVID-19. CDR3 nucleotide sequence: TGTGCCAGCAGTCTAGGGGTGTCGACTGAAGCTTTCTTT. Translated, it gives CASSLGVSTEAFF.